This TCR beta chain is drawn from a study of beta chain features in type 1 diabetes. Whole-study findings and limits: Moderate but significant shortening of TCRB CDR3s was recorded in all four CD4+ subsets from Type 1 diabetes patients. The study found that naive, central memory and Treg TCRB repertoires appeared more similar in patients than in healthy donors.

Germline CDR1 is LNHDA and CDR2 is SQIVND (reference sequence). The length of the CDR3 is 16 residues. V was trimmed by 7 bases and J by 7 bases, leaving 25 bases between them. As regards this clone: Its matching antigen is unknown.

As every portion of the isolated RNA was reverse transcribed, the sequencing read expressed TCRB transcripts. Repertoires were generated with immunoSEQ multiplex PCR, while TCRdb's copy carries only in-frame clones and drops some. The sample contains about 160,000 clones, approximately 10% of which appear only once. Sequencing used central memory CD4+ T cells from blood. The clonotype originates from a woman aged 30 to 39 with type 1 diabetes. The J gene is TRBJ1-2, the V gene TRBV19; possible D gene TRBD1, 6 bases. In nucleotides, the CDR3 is TGTGCCAGTATCGGAGTGGGGGGGCCACTCTTAAGTGGCTACACCTTC. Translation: CASIGVGGPLLSGYTF. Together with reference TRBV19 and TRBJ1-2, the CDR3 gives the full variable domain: DGGITQSPKYLFRKEGQNVTLSCEQNLNHDAMYWYRQDPGQGLRLIYYSQIVNDFQKGDIAEGYSVSREKKESFPLTVTSAQKNPTAFYLCASIGVGGPLLSGYTFGSGTRLTVV.